This T cell receptor (beta chain) was recovered during a study of shared clonotypes between healthy human individuals. Study-level information: Aged between 18 and 49, the donors were two women and a few men. Study-wide findings and caveats: In this cohort, only blood was sampled, and tissue repertoires likely differ.

Germline V gene sequence: CDR1 ENHRY, CDR2 SYGVKD. Trimming removed 4 bases at V and 4 bases at J, with 5 bases between. There are 11 residues in the CDR3. As concerns this clone: Its matching antigen is unknown. Other nucleotide sequences in the sample specify the same CDR3.

The table came from immunoSEQ multiplex PCR; TCRdb's copy has only in-frame clones and leaves some out. The sample records 200,000 to 250,000 clones, approximately 70% being singletons. The TCR sequence derives from a man aged 25 to 45 in good health. Sample: memory CD4+ T cells sorted from blood. Documented subset: CD45RA-negative fraction. The chain uses TRBV10-3 and TRBJ2-7; D unresolved. The CDR3 reads CAISGGYEQYF. CDR3 sequence (DNA): TGTGCCATCAGTGGGGGTTACGAGCAGTACTTC.